This T cell receptor beta chain was profiled in a study of CD8 T cells in Susac syndrome. With V trimmed by 7 bases and J by 5 bases, 7 bases remained unmatched. This CDR3 is built from 14 residues. The germline V gene encodes CDR1 LNHDA and CDR2 SQIVND (reference sequence). RNA, at about 0.45 to 1 ug, was reverse transcribed with random hexamers. TCRdb processed the immunoSEQ multiplex PCR reads anew with MiXCR; each CDR3 protein has one entry. The sample lists hundreds of thousands of distinct CDR3 sequences, 90% to 96% occurring once. The V and J genes are TRBV19 and TRBJ1-5; 8 nucleotides line up with TRBD1. The sample taken for sequencing was CD4+ T cells from PBMCs. The clonotype originates from a human donor with Susac syndrome. CDR3 protein: CASTVTGEYQPQHF. In DNA, the CDR3 is TGTGCCAGTACCGTGACAGGGGAGTATCAGCCCCAGCATTTT. Supplemented by reference TRBV19 and TRBJ1-5, the full variable domain reads DGGITQSPKYLFRKEGQNVTLSCEQNLNHDAMYWYRQDPGQGLRLIYYSQIVNDFQKGDIAEGYSVSREKKESFPLTVTSAQKNPTAFYLCASTVTGEYQPQHFGDGTRLSIL.